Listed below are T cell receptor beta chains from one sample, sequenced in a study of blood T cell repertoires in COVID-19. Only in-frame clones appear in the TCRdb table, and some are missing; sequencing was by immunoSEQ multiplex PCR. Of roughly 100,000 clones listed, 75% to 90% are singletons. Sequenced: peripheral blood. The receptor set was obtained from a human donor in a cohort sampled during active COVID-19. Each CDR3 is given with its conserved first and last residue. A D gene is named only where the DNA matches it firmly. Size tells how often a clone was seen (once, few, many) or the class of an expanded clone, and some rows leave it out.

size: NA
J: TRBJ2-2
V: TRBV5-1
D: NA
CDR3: CASSLERPAGELFF

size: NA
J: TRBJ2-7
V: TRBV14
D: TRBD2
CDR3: CASSQDRGGQYF

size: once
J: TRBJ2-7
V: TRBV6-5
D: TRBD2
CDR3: CASSYSGGWYEQYF

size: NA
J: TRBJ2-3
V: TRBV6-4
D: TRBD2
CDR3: CASRITSAGTDTQYF

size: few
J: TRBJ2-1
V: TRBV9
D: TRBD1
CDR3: CASSVGDSTYNEQFF

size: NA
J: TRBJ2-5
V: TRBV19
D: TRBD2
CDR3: CASSPVGAGDGETQYF

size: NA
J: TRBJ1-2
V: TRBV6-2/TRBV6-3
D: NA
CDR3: CASSYAGDGYTF

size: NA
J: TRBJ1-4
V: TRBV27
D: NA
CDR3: CASSLSPGTTNEKLFF

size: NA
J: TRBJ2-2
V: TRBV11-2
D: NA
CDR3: CASSSPGQLNTGELFF

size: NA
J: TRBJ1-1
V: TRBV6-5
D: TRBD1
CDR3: CASRTTDRADTEAFF

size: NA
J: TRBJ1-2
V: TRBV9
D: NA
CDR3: CASREGSVGYGYTF